This TCR beta chain is from a study of cytomegalovirus exposure and HLA in healthy donors. The CDR3 extends over 13 amino acids. V was pared by 4 bases and J by 4 bases, with 13 bases between. Germline CDR1 and CDR2: SQVTM and ANQGSEA. The PCR used 60 Vbeta and 13 Jbeta primers. The assay was immunoSEQ multiplex PCR, and TCRdb's table has in-frame clones only and misses some. The data show about 180,000 clones, 65% to 90% seen once. Sequencing was carried out using PBMCs. The chain has TRBV29-1 and TRBJ1-2; D perhaps matches TRBD1 (5 bases). The TCR was taken from a girl between 2 and 10 years old in good health and CMV-seropositive. Written as DNA, the CDR3 is TGCAGCGTTGCTCGACAGAACGTCTATGGCTACACCTTC. This codes for CSVARQNVYGYTF.